The clone carrying this TCR beta chain was recorded a few times. Distinct nucleotide sequences in the sample also encode this CDR3. This sample was included in a study of blood T cell repertoires in COVID-19. Study details: There were acute and convalescent COVID-19 samples, and they came from the United States, Italy and Spain. The cDNA or gDNA used as material had been derived from T cells, B-cell-depleted T cells, or PBMCs.

Authors' methods: Reference gene primer amplification yielded estimated nucleated cell counts. The data were produced by immunoSEQ multiplex PCR, yet TCRdb's version contains in-frame clones alone and is incomplete. V, J and clone size derive from that table, while D and trimming were established from the DNA sequence. The table lists roughly 150,000 clones, about 81% of them singletons, with 11% in the top ten. The CDR3 is made up of 13 amino acids. Germline values: CDR1 SGHRS, CDR2 YFSETQ. The V and J ends lost 4 bases and 0 bases respectively, with 7 bases between them. Sequenced input: peripheral blood. This TCR was sampled from a human donor in a cohort sampled during active COVID-19. The genes are TRBV5-1 and TRBJ1-1; D gene uncertain. The CDR3: CASSELLNTEAFF. The CDR3 nucleotides read TGCGCCAGCAGCGAGTTATTGAACACTGAAGCTTTCTTT.